The rows below give T cell receptor beta chains drawn from one sample of a study of T cells after yellow fever vaccination. TCRdb recomputed calls from the 5' RACE reads with MiXCR, one row per CDR3 protein. The sample lists about 73,000 distinct CDR3 sequences, 7.5% to 8% seen once, with approximately 42% in the top ten. The source material was CD8+ T cells sorted from PBMCs, sampled on the day of the yellow fever booster vaccination. These receptors were taken from a man aged 25-45 years who received the YFV17D yellow fever vaccine. Both conserved end residues are part of each CDR3. D genes are given only for firm matches. Rows may omit the clone size; those that give it use once, few, many or a size class.

CDR3: CASSPTGVYEQFF
DNA: TGTGCCAGCAGTCCGACAGGGGTTTATGAGCAGTTCTTC
D: TRBD1
V: TRBV7-9
size: many
J: TRBJ2-1
length: 13

CDR3: CASSSSSFSQGVYF
DNA: TGCGCCAGCAGCTCCTCCTCTTTCAGCCAGGGGGTGTACTTC
D: TRBD1
V: TRBV4-3
size: NA
J: TRBJ2-7
length: 14

CDR3: CAWGGSGRYNEQFF
DNA: TGTGCCTGGGGGGGTAGCGGGAGATACAATGAGCAGTTCTTC
D: TRBD2
V: TRBV30
size: NA
J: TRBJ2-1
length: 14

CDR3: CASSLGPNTGELFF
DNA: TGTGCCAGCAGTTTAGGCCCGAACACCGGGGAGCTGTTTTTT
D: NA
V: TRBV27
size: NA
J: TRBJ2-2
length: 14

CDR3: CAILPAGGPTDTQYF
DNA: TGTGCCATCCTGCCGGCGGGAGGCCCCACAGATACGCAGTATTTT
D: TRBD2
V: TRBV5-4
size: few
J: TRBJ2-3
length: 15

CDR3: CASSSVGRVYNEQFF
DNA: TGTGCCAGCTCCTCTGTCGGGAGAGTCTACAATGAGCAGTTCTTC
D: NA
V: TRBV7-9
size: many
J: TRBJ2-1
length: 15

CDR3: CASPSPGGWNIQYF
DNA: TGTGCCAGCCCAAGCCCGGGAGGATGGAACATTCAGTACTTC
D: TRBD2
V: TRBV3-1
size: few
J: TRBJ2-4
length: 14

CDR3: CASSQGLSYGYTF
DNA: TGTGCCAGCAGCCAAGGACTGTCCTATGGCTACACCTTC
D: NA
V: TRBV7-9
size: few
J: TRBJ1-2
length: 13

CDR3: CASSYYRGGDTQYF
DNA: TGTGCCAGCAGTTACTACAGGGGAGGAGATACGCAGTATTTT
D: NA
V: TRBV6-5
size: many
J: TRBJ2-3
length: 14

CDR3: CASSETGPFLSYEQYF
DNA: TGTGCCAGCAGTGAAACAGGTCCCTTTCTTTCCTACGAGCAGTACTTC
D: NA
V: TRBV6-1
size: few
J: TRBJ2-7
length: 16

CDR3: CASSQHSNQPQHF
DNA: TGTGCCAGCAGCCAACACTCCAATCAGCCCCAGCATTTT
D: NA
V: TRBV6-2/TRBV6-3
size: NA
J: TRBJ1-5
length: 13

CDR3: CASSPVGYEQYF
DNA: TGTGCCAGCAGCCCCGTGGGTTACGAGCAGTACTTC
D: NA
V: TRBV11-1
size: many
J: TRBJ2-7
length: 12

CDR3: CASNSGYNEQFF
DNA: TGTGCCAGCAATTCCGGGTACAATGAGCAGTTCTTC
D: NA
V: TRBV7-9
size: many
J: TRBJ2-1
length: 12

CDR3: CASGPGLAGEEGELFF
DNA: TGCGCCAGCGGCCCGGGACTAGCGGGAGAGGAAGGGGAGCTGTTTTTT
D: TRBD2
V: TRBV10-2
size: few
J: TRBJ2-2
length: 16

CDR3: CASKSPGDEQYF
DNA: TGTGCCAGCAAATCCCCTGGAGACGAGCAGTACTTC
D: NA
V: TRBV12-3/TRBV12-4
size: few
J: TRBJ2-7
length: 12

CDR3: CASSLGQGDEQYF
DNA: TGTGCCAGCAGCTTGGGACAGGGAGACGAGCAGTACTTC
D: TRBD1
V: TRBV5-4
size: NA
J: TRBJ2-7
length: 13

CDR3: CASSNHRSSGIDEQFF
DNA: TGTGCCAGCAGTAATCATCGTTCTAGCGGGATTGATGAGCAGTTCTTC
D: TRBD2
V: TRBV7-9
size: few
J: TRBJ2-1
length: 16

CDR3: CASSLGLAGHEDTQYF
DNA: TGCGCCAGCAGCTTGGGGTTAGCGGGACATGAAGATACGCAGTATTTT
D: TRBD2
V: TRBV5-1
size: few
J: TRBJ2-3
length: 16

CDR3: CASSQTQGAKAETQYF
DNA: TGCGCCAGCAGCCAAACACAGGGGGCGAAAGCGGAGACCCAGTACTTC
D: TRBD1
V: TRBV4-3
size: NA
J: TRBJ2-5
length: 16

CDR3: CASSQGQLMNEQFF
DNA: TGTGCCAGCAGCCAGGGACAGCTTATGAATGAGCAGTTCTTC
D: TRBD1
V: TRBV7-8
size: many
J: TRBJ2-1
length: 14

CDR3: CAISEGGGELFF
DNA: TGTGCCATCAGTGAAGGGGGCGGGGAGCTGTTTTTT
D: NA
V: TRBV10-3
size: NA
J: TRBJ2-2
length: 12

CDR3: CASNPAGSRTDTQYF
DNA: TGTGCCAGCAACCCAGCGGGGTCTCGCACAGATACGCAGTATTTT
D: TRBD2
V: TRBV27
size: NA
J: TRBJ2-3
length: 15

CDR3: CASSPLGYTF
DNA: TGTGCCAGCAGCCCCCTGGGCTACACCTTC
D: NA
V: TRBV7-9
size: NA
J: TRBJ1-2
length: 10

CDR3: CASSSRVWENEQFF
DNA: TGTGCCAGCAGCTCCAGGGTCTGGGAAAATGAGCAGTTCTTC
D: NA
V: TRBV7-9
size: NA
J: TRBJ2-1
length: 14

CDR3: CASSLLEETQYF
DNA: TGTGCCAGCAGCTTATTAGAAGAGACCCAGTACTTC
D: NA
V: TRBV7-6
size: many
J: TRBJ2-5
length: 12

CDR3: CASSRDIGSETQYF
DNA: TGTGCCAGCAGCCGAGACATAGGGAGCGAGACCCAGTACTTC
D: NA
V: TRBV7-7
size: NA
J: TRBJ2-5
length: 14

CDR3: CASSLDTGIYEQYF
DNA: TGTGCCAGCAGCCTGGATACAGGAATCTACGAGCAGTACTTC
D: NA
V: TRBV7-9
size: NA
J: TRBJ2-7
length: 14

CDR3: CASSVVGQGEQYF
DNA: TGTGCCAGCAGCGTAGTGGGACAGGGCGAGCAGTACTTC
D: TRBD1
V: TRBV9
size: NA
J: TRBJ2-7
length: 13

CDR3: CASSSDRGNQPQHF
DNA: TGCGCCAGCAGTTCGGACAGGGGAAATCAGCCCCAGCATTTT
D: TRBD1
V: TRBV10-2
size: many
J: TRBJ1-5
length: 14

CDR3: CASSQDGGGIEGYTF
DNA: TGCGCCAGCAGCCAAGATGGAGGGGGCATTGAGGGCTACACCTTC
D: TRBD1
V: TRBV4-3
size: few
J: TRBJ1-2
length: 15

CDR3: CASSSGTGATFTADTQYF
DNA: TGTGCCAGCAGTTCCGGGACAGGGGCGACGTTTACAGCGGATACGCAGTATTTT
D: TRBD1
V: TRBV6-5
size: NA
J: TRBJ2-3
length: 18

CDR3: CSTPAGRVRNEQFF
DNA: TGCAGCACCCCCGCGGGCAGGGTGAGGAATGAGCAGTTCTTC
D: NA
V: TRBV29-1
size: few
J: TRBJ2-1
length: 14

CDR3: CASSFTGTGVSDTQYF
DNA: TGCGCCAGCAGCTTCACCGGGACAGGGGTCTCAGATACGCAGTATTTT
D: TRBD1
V: TRBV5-1
size: few
J: TRBJ2-3
length: 16